This T cell receptor beta chain was observed in a study of blood T cell repertoires in COVID-19. Study information: Some COVID-19 samples were acute and others convalescent; all came from the United States, Italy and Spain.

The CDR3 consists of 15 residues. Germline CDR1 SGHTA, CDR2 FQGNSA. V was shortened by 1 base and J by 7 bases, with 16 bases between the two germline ends. As originally analysed: The authors estimated nucleated cell counts from reference gene primer amplification. This table comes from immunoSEQ multiplex PCR, and its TCRdb copy is limited to in-frame clones, with some not included. The V and J calls and clone size come from that table; D and trimming were worked out from the DNA. Counted here are under 300,000 clones, around 84% occurring once; the ten biggest clones make up under 9%. The V and J genes are TRBV7-2 and TRBJ1-2; tentative D call: TRBD1 (5 bases). This clonotype was obtained from a woman between 65 and 79 years old with active or convalescent COVID-19. Sequenced material: peripheral blood. CDR3 sequence reads: CASSLGGRKAGGYTF. In nucleotides, the CDR3 is TGTGCCAGCAGCTTAGGGGGCCGGAAAGCGGGTGGCTACACCTTC.